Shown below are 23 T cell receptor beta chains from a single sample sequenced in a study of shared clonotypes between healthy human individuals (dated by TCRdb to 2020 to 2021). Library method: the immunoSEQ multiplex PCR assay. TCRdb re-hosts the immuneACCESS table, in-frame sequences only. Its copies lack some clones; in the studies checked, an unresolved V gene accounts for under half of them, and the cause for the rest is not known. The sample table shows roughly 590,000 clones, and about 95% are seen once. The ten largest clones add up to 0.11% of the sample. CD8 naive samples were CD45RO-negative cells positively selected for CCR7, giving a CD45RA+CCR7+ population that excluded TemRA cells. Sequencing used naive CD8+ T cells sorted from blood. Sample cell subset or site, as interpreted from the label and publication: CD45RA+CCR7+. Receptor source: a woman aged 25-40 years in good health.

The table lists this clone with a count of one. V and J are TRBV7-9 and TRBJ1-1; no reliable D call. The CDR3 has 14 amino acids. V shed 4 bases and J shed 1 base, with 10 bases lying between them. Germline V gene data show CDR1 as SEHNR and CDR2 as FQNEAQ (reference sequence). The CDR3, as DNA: TGTGCCAGCAGCTCAGGAGATTGGAACACTGAAGCTTTCTTT. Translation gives CASSSGDWNTEAFF.

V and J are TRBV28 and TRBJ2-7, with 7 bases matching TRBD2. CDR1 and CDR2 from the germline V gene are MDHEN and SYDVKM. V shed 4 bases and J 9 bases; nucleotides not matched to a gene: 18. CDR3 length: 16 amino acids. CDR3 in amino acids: CASSSPLAVTIPPQYF. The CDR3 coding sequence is TGTGCCAGCAGTTCCCCCCTAGCGGTCACCATCCCCCCGCAGTACTTC.

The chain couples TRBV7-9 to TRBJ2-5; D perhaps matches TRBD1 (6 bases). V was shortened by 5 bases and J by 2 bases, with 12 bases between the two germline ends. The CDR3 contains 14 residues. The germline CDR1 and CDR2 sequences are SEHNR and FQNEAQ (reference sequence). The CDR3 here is CASSRRDKQETQYF. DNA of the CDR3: TGTGCCAGCAGCAGACGGGACAAGCAAGAGACCCAGTACTTC.

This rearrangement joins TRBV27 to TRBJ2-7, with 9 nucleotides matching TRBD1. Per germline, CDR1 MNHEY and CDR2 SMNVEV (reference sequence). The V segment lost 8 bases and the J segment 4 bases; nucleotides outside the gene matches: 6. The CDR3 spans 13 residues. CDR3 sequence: CASAIGTGYEQYF. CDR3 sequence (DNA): TGTGCCAGCGCTATCGGGACAGGGTACGAGCAGTACTTC.

The DNA of the CDR3 is TGTGCCAGCAGCTTAGGGGTGGCGGGAGGGCCAAGGGATACGCAGTATTTT. Translation gives CASSLGVAGGPRDTQYF. The chain is built from TRBV7-8 and TRBJ2-3; TRBD2 matches at 9 bases. Per the germline V gene, CDR1 is SGHVS and CDR2 is FQNEAQ. The CDR3 consists of 17 residues. The trim removed 1 base at V and 6 bases at J, leaving 11 bases unmatched.

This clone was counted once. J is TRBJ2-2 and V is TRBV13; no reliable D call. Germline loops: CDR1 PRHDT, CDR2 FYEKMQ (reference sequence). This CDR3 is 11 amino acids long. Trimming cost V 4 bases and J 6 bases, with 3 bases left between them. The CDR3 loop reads CASSSPGELFF. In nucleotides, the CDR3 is TGTGCCAGCAGCTCCCCCGGGGAGCTGTTTTTT.

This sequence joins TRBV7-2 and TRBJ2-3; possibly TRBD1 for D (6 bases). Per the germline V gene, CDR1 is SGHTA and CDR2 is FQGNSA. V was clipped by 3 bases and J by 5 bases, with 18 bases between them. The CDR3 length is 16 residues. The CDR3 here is CASSFGTPVGVDTQYF. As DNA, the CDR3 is TGTGCCAGCAGCTTTGGGACACCAGTCGGGGTAGATACGCAGTATTTT. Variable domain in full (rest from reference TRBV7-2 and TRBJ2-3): GAGVSQSPSNKVTEKGKDVELRCDPISGHTALYWYRQSLGQGLEFLIYFQGNSAPDKSGLPSDRFSAERTGGSVSTLTIQRTQQEDSAVYLCASSFGTPVGVDTQYFGPGTRLTVL.

Here the CDR3 reads CASSPLRDSGNTIYF. DNA for the CDR3: TGTGCCAGCAGCCCCCTTAGGGACTCTGGAAACACCATATATTTT. The V gene is TRBV28, the J gene TRBJ1-3; D gene uncertain. V lost 6 bases, J lost 0 bases, and 12 bases lay in between. Germline V CDR1 and CDR2: MDHEN, SYDVKM. This CDR3 has 15 residues.

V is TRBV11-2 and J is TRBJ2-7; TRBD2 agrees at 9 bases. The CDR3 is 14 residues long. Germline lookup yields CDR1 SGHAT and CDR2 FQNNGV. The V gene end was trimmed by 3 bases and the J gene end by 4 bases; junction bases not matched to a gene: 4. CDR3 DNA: TGTGCCAGCAGCTTCGCGGGAGGGAGGTACGAGCAGTACTTC. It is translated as CASSFAGGRYEQYF.

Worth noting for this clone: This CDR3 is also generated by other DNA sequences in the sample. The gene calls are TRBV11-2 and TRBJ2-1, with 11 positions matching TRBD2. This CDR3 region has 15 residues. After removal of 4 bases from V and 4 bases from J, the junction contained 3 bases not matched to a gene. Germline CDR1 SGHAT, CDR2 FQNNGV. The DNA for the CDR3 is TGTGCCAGCAGCTCGACTAGCGGGGATTACAATGAGCAGTTCTTC. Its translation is CASSSTSGDYNEQFF.

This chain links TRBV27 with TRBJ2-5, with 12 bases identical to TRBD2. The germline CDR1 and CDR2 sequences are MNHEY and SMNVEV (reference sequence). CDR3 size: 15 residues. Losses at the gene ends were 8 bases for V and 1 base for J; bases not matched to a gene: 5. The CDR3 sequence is CASFGLAGRQETQYF. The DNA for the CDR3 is TGTGCCAGCTTCGGACTAGCGGGACGCCAAGAGACCCAGTACTTC.

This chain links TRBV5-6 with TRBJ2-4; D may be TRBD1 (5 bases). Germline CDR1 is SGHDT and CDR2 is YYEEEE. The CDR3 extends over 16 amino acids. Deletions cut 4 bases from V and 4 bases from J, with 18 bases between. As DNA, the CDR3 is TGTGCCAGCAGCCCGCTAGGGGAAGACTCTAAAAACATTCAGTACTTC. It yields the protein CASSPLGEDSKNIQYF.

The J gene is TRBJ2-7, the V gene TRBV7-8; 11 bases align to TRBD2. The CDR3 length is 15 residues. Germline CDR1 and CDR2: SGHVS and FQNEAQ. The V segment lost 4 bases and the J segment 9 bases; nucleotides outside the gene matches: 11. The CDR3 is CASSWLAGGPSVQYF. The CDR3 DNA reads TGTGCCAGCAGCTGGTTAGCGGGAGGGCCGTCAGTGCAGTACTTC.

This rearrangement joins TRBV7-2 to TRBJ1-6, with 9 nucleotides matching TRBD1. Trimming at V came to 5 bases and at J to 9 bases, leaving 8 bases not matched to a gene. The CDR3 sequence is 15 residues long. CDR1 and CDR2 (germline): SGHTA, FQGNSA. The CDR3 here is CASSPEDRGRSPLHF. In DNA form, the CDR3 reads TGTGCCAGCAGCCCCGAGGACAGGGGTCGTTCACCCCTCCACTTT.

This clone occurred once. The CDR3 DNA reads as TGTGCCAGCAGTTTAGCGGGGAATGAAAAACTGTTTTTT. Translated, it gives CASSLAGNEKLFF. This sequence joins TRBV28 and TRBJ1-4; the D is unclear. V lost 2 bases and J 5 bases, leaving 6 bases between the germline ends. Germline-derived CDR1 and CDR2 are MDHEN and SYDVKM. The CDR3 sequence is 13 residues long.

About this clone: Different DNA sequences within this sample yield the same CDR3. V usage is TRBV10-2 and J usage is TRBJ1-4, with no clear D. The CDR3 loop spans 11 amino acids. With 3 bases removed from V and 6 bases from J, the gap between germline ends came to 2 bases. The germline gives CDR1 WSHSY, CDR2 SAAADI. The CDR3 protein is CASSDDEKLFF. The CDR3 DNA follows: TGCGCCAGCAGTGACGATGAAAAACTGTTTTTT.

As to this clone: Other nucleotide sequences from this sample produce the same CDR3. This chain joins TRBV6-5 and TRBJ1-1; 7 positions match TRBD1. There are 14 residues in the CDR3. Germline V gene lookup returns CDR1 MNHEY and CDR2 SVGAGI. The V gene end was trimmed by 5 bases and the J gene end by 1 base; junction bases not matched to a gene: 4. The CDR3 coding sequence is TGTGCCAGCAGTGTTACAGGGGAGAACACTGAAGCTTTCTTT. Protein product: CASSVTGENTEAFF.

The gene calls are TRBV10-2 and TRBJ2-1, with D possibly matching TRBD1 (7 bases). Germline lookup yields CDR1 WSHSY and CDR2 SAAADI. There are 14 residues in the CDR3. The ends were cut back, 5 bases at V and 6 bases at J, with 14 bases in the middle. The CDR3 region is CASSSRQGGNEQFF. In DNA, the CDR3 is TGCGCCAGCAGTTCCCGACAGGGAGGCAATGAGCAGTTCTTC.

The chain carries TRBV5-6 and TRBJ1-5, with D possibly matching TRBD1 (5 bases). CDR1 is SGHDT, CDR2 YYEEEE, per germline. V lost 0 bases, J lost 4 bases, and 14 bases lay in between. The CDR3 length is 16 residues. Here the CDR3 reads CASSLAGGIANQPQHF. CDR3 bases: TGTGCCAGCAGCTTGGCCGGGGGGATCGCGAATCAGCCCCAGCATTTT.

The CDR3 loop is CASNHGTDTGELFF. As DNA, the CDR3 is TGTGCCAGCAACCACGGGACCGACACCGGGGAGCTGTTTTTT. The chain couples TRBV27 to TRBJ2-2; D tentatively fits TRBD1 or TRBD2 (5 bases each). V was pared by 7 bases and J by 3 bases, with 12 bases between. The germline V gene encodes CDR1 MNHEY and CDR2 SMNVEV (reference sequence). The CDR3 has 14 residues.

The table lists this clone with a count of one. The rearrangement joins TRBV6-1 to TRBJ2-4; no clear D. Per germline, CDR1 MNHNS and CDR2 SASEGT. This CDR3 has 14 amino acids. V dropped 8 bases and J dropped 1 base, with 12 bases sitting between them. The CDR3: CASFPLDAKNIQYF. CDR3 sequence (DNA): TGTGCCAGCTTTCCACTCGATGCCAAAAACATTCAGTACTTC.

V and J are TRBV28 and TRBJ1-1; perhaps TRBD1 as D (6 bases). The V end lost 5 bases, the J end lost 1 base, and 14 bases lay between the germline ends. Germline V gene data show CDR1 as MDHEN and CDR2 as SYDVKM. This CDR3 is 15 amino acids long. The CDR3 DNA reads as TGTGCCAGCAGTCCCGAGGGGGGGCGGAACACTGAAGCTTTCTTT. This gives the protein CASSPEGGRNTEAFF.

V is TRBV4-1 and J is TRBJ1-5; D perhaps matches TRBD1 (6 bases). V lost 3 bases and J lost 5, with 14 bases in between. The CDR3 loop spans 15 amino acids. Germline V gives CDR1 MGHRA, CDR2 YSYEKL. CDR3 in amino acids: CASSQQQGGDQPQHF. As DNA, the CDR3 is TGCGCCAGCAGCCAGCAACAGGGTGGAGATCAGCCCCAGCATTTT.